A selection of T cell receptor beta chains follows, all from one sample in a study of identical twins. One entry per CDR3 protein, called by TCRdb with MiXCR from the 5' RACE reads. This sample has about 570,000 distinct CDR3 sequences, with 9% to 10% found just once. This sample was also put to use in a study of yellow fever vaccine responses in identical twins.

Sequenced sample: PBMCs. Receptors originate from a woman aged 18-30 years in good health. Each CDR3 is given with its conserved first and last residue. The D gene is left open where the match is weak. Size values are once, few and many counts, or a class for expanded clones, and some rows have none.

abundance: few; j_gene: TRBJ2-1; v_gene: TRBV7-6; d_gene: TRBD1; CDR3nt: TGTGCCAGCAGCTTAGCGTTTAGGGGACAGGGGAATGAGCAGTTCTTC; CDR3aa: CASSLAFRGQGNEQFF
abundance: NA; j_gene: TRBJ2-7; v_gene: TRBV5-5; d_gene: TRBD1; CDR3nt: TGTGCCAGCAGCTTGGCCTACGACAGGGCGGGCGAGCAGTACTTC; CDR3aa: CASSLAYDRAGEQYF
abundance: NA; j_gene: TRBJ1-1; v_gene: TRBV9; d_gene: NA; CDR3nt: TGTGCCAGCAGCGTAGTCCCCGGGTGGCGGGTGAACACTGAAGCTTTCTTT; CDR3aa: CASSVVPGWRVNTEAFF
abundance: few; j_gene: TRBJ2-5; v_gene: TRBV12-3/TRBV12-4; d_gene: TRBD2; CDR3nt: TGTGCCAGCAGTTTTATAGGACTAGCGGAGAACCAAGAGACCCAGTACTTC; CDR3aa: CASSFIGLAENQETQYF
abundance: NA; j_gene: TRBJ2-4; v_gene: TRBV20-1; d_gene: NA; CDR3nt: TGCAGTGCTAGGCTGGGACTAGCCAAAAACATTCAGTACTTC; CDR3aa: CSARLGLAKNIQYF
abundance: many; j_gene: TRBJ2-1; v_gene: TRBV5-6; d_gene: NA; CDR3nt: TGTGCCAGCAGCTTGCGTATAAATGAGCAGTTCTTC; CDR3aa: CASSLRINEQFF
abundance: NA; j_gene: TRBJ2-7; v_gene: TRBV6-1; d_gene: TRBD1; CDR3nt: TGTGCCAGCACGGTGGCGGCAGGGGGTTTATCCGAGCAGTACTTC; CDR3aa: CASTVAAGGLSEQYF
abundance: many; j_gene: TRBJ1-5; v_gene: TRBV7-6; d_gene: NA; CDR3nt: TGTGCCAGCAGCTTAGAACTGGATAGCAATCAGCCCCAGCATTTT; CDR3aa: CASSLELDSNQPQHF
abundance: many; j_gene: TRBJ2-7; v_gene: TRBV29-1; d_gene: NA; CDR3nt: TGCAGCGTTGTAGGGGGAGAGGTAGCCGCCTACGAGCAGTACTTC; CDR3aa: CSVVGGEVAAYEQYF
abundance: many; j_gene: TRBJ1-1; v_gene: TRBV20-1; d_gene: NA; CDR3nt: TGCAGTGCTAGAGTTGCGACGGACGAAGCTTTCTTT; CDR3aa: CSARVATDEAFF
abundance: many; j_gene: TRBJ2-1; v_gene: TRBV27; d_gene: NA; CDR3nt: TGTGCCAGCAGTTTAATCGCTGGGGGAAGAAGCTCCTACAATGAGCAGTTCTTC; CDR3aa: CASSLIAGGRSSYNEQFF
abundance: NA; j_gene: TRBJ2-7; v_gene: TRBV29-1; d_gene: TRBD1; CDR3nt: TGCAGCGTTGTGTGGGACAGGGCCTACGAGCAGTACTTC; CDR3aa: CSVVWDRAYEQYF
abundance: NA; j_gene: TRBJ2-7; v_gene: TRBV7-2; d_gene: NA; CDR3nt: TGTGCCAGCAGCTTGGATATCGACAGACTTTACGAGCAGTACTTC; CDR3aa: CASSLDIDRLYEQYF
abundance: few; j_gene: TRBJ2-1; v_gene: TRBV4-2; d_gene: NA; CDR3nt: TGTGCCAGCAGCCAAGACGATCCCTTTTTCTCCTACAATGAGCAGTTCTTC; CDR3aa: CASSQDDPFFSYNEQFF
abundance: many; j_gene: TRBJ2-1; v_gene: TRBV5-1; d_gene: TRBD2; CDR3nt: TGCGCCAGCAGCTGGCCGACTAGCGGGGGTCGCTACAATGAGCAGTTCTTC; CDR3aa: CASSWPTSGGRYNEQFF
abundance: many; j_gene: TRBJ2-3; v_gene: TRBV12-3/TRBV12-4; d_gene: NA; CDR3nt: TGTGCCAGCAGTTTATTGGGGGATACGCAGTATTTT; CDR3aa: CASSLLGDTQYF
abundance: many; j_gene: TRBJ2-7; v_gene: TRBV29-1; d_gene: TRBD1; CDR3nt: TGCAGCGTCGCGGACAGGTTTCAAGAGCAGTACTTC; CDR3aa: CSVADRFQEQYF
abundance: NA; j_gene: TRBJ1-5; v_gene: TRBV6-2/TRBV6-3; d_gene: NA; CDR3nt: TGTGCCAGCAGTTACCAGGGTTCCGGGCAGCCCCAGCATTTT; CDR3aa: CASSYQGSGQPQHF
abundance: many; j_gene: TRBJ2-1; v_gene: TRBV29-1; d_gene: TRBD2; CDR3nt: TGCAGCGTGGATACCGGGACTAGCTCCTACAATGAGCAGTTCTTC; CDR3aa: CSVDTGTSSYNEQFF
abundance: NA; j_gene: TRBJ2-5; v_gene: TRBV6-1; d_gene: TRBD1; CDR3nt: TGTGCCAGCAGTGATGCGGGGGGGACAGGGGGGGAGCAAGAGACCCAGTACTTC; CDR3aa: CASSDAGGTGGEQETQYF
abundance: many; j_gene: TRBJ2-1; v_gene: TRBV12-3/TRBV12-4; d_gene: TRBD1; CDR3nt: TGTGCCAGCAGTTCCCACGGGACAGGCTACAATGAGCAGTTCTTC; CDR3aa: CASSSHGTGYNEQFF
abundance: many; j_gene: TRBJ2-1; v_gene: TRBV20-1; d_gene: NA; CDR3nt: TGCAGTGCTCCGATTAGTAGCTCCTACAATGAGCAGTTCTTC; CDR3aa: CSAPISSSYNEQFF
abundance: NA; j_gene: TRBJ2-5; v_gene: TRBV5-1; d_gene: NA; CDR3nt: TGCGCCAGCAGCTATAGGGACCTAAAAGAGACCCAGTACTTC; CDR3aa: CASSYRDLKETQYF
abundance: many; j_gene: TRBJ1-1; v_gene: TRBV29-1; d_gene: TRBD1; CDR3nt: TGCAGCGTTGGTCAGGGGGCCGGGAACACTGAAGCTTTCTTT; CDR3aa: CSVGQGAGNTEAFF
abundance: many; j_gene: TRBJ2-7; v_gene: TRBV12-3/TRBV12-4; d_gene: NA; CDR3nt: TGTGCCAGCAGTTTATCCCAAGGATACGAGCAGTACTTC; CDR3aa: CASSLSQGYEQYF
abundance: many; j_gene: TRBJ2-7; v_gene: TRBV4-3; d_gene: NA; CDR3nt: TGCGCCAGCAGCCAAGGAGGTGGCCGCTGGGCAGCGCAGTACTTC; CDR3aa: CASSQGGGRWAAQYF
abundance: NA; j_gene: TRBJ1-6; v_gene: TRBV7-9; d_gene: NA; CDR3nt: TGTGCCAGCAGCTTAGGGACAAATGACAATTCACCCCTCCACTTT; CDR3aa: CASSLGTNDNSPLHF
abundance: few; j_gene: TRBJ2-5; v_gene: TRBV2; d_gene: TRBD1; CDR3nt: TGTGCCAGCCCCCGCTCGGGACAGGGTGTGGAGACCCAGTACTTC; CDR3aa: CASPRSGQGVETQYF
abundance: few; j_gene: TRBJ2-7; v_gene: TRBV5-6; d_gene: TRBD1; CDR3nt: TGTGCCAGCAACGGACAGGGGGCTGTCTACGAGCAGTACTTC; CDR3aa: CASNGQGAVYEQYF
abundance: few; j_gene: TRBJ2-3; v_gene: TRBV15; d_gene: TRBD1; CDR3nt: TGTGCCACCAGCAGAGGGGAGGACAGGGGTACAGATACGCAGTATTTT; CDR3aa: CATSRGEDRGTDTQYF
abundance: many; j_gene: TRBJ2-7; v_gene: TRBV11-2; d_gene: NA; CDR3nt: TGTGCCAGCAGCCCTAAGGACAACTCCTACGAGCAGTACTTC; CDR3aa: CASSPKDNSYEQYF
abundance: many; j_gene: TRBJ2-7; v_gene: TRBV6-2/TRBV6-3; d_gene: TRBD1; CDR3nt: TGTGCCAGCAGGCGACAGGGTTACGAGCAGTACTTC; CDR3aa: CASRRQGYEQYF
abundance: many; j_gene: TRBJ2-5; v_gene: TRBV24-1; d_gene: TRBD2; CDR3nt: TGTGCCACCAGTGATTCCGGGGGGATCCAAGAGACCCAGTACTTC; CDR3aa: CATSDSGGIQETQYF
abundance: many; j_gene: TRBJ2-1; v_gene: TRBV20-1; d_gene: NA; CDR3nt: TGCAGTGCCCAGACCCAGTTGAGAAATGAGCAGTTCTTC; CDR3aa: CSAQTQLRNEQFF
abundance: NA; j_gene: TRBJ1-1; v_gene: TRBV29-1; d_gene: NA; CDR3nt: TGCAGCGGAACCCGGGGGGTGAACACTGAAGCTTTCTTT; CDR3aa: CSGTRGVNTEAFF
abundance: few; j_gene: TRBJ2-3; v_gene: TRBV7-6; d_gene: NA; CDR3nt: TGTGCCAGCAGCTTAGATGTGGCTCGTAGAGATACGCAGTATTTT; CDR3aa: CASSLDVARRDTQYF
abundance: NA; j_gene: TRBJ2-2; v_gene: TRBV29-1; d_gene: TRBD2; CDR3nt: TGCAGCGTTGATTCCGGTAAACTAGCGGGGACCGGGGAGCTGTTTTTT; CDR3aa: CSVDSGKLAGTGELFF
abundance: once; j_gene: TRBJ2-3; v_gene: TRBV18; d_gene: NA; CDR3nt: TGTGCCAGCTCCCTCCTCCCTGGGGGTAGGACAGATACGCAGTATTTT; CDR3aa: CASSLLPGGRTDTQYF
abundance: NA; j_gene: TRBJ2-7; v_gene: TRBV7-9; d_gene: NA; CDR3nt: TGTGCCAGCAGCTTAATCGTCGAGCAGTACTTC; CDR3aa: CASSLIVEQYF
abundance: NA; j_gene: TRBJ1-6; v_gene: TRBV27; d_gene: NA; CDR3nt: TGTGCCAGCAGTTTATCTCAGGGCTTCCTTTCACCCCTCCACTTT; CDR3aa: CASSLSQGFLSPLHF
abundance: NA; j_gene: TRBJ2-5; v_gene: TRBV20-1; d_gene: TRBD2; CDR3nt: TGCAGTGCTAGGAGCGGGGGTTCCCAAGAGACCCAGTACTTC; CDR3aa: CSARSGGSQETQYF
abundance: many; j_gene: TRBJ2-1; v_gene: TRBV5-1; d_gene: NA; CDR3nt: TGCGCCAGCAGCTTGGAGGCCGACAAAGGGAAGCAGTTCTTC; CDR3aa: CASSLEADKGKQFF
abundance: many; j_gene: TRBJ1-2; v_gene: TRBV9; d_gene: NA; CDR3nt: TGTGCCAGCAGCGGAGGGACCTCTCCTTTAAGTGCCTTC; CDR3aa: CASSGGTSPLSAF
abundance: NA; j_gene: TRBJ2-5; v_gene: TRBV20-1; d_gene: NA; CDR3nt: TGCAGTGCTAGAGATATTGGGGGACGAGGGGAGACCCAGTACTTC; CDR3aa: CSARDIGGRGETQYF
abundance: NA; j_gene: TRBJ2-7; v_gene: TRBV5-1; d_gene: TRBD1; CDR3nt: TGCGCCAGCAGCATTCCGGGACAGGGGTCCTACGAGCAGTACTTC; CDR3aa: CASSIPGQGSYEQYF
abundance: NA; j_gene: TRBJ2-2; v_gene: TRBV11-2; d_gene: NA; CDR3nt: TGTGCCAGCAGGCCCCCTCCGGGACACTCGAACACCGGGGAGCTGTTTTTT; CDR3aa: CASRPPPGHSNTGELFF
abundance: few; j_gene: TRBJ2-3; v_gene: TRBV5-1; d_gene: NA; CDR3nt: TGCGCCAGCAGCTTGGCGGGGACGCCCACAGATACGCAGTATTTT; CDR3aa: CASSLAGTPTDTQYF
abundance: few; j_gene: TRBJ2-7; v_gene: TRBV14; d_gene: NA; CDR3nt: TGTGCCAGCAGCCAAGCGGGGGGCCGAAAGGAGCAGTACTTC; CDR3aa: CASSQAGGRKEQYF
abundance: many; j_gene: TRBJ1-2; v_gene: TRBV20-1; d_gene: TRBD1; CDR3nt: TGCAGTGCTAGCCGAGACAGGGCAGGATATGGCTACACCTTC; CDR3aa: CSASRDRAGYGYTF
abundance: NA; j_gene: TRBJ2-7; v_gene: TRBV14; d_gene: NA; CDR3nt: TGTGCCAGCAGCCCCCCGGAACCGAACAGGGCTACCCCCTACGAGCAGTACTTC; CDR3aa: CASSPPEPNRATPYEQYF
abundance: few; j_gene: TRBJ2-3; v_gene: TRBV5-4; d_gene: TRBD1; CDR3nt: TGTGCCAGCAGCTTGGAGGCCAAGGGGGCCCTCACAGATACGCAGTATTTT; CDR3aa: CASSLEAKGALTDTQYF
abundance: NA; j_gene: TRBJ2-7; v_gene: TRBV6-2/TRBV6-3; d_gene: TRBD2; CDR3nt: TGTGCCAGCAGTTACCTCCTCTCTAGCGGGGCCTACGAGCAGTACTTC; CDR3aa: CASSYLLSSGAYEQYF
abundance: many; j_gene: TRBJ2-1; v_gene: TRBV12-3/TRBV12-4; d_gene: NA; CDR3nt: TGTGCCAGCAGTAGAGGGATACAGAGCTCCTACAATGAGCAGTTCTTC; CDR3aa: CASSRGIQSSYNEQFF
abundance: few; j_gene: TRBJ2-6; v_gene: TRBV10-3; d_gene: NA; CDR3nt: TGTGCCATCAGTGGGACAGACTCTGGGGCCAACGTCCTGACTTTC; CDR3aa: CAISGTDSGANVLTF
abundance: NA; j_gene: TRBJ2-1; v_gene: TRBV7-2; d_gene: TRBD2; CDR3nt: TGTGCCAGCAGCCCAGCCGGGACTAGCGGGAGAAATGAGCAGTTCTTC; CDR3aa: CASSPAGTSGRNEQFF
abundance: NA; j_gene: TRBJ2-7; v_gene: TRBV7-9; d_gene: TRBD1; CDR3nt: TGTGCCAGCAGCAAAGACGGGACAGGTGGCGAGCAGTACTTC; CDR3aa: CASSKDGTGGEQYF
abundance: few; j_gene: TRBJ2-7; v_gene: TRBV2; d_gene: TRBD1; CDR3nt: TGTGCCAGCAGGGTGACAGGGGGCTCCTACGAGCAGTACTTC; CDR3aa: CASRVTGGSYEQYF
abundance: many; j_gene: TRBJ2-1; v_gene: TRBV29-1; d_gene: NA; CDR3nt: TGCAGCGTTGACGGGGCTGCAATCTGGGAGCAGTTCTTC; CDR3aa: CSVDGAAIWEQFF
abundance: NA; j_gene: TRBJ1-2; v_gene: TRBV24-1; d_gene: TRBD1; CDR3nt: TGTGCCACCAGTGACCCCGCAGGGGGGGCCTATGGCTACACCTTC; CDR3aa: CATSDPAGGAYGYTF
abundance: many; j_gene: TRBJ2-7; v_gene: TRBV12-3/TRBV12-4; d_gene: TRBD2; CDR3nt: TGTGCCAGCAGTTTCGGGTCGGGAGGCTTATACGAGCAGTACTTC; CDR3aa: CASSFGSGGLYEQYF